This T cell receptor beta chain originates from a study of blood T cell repertoires in COVID-19. Study background: Acute and convalescent COVID-19 specimens originated in the United States, Italy and Spain. PBMCs, B-cell-depleted T cells, or T cells were the source of the cDNA or gDNA that made up the material.

In the original analysis: Quantification of nucleated cells was approximated via reference gene primer amplification. Profiled with immunoSEQ multiplex PCR; TCRdb holds only in-frame clones, not every one. V, J and clone size were drawn from that table, and D and trimming were deduced from the DNA. The table lists about 230,000 clones, 80% to 90% of them singletons, with roughly 1.4% in the top ten. CDR3 length: 13 amino acids. Germline assignment: CDR1 ENHRY and CDR2 SYGVKD. Trimming pared 2 bases from V and 4 bases from J, leaving 8 bases between. The J gene is TRBJ1-2, the V gene TRBV10-3; D might be TRBD1 (5 bases). The sequence came from a middle-aged woman who had recovered from COVID-19. Sequences were obtained from peripheral blood. DNA for the CDR3: TGTGCCATCAGTGAGGCAGGGCCCTATGGCTACACCTTC. It codes for CAISEAGPYGYTF.